There are many counts of the clone carrying this T cell receptor (beta chain). Its antigen is undetermined. Germline CDR1 is MNHNS and CDR2 is SASEGT. This CDR3 comprises 12 residues. MiXCR was run by TCRdb on the reads, yielding one entry per CDR3 protein. Of 130,000 or so distinct CDR3 sequences in the sample, about 6% were seen once. This entry belongs to a study of T cell repertoires in cytomegalovirus infection. In the study overall: Public TCR beta signatures indicated both CMV infection and matching HLA type. Study results and caveats: Carriage of CMV together with the relevant HLA was identifiable through cumulative public TCR beta family frequency. Clonotype analysis showed dominance of the ex vivo response by HLA-C-restricted CMV-specific TCR beta clonotypes.

The specimen sequenced was PBMCs. The sequence was obtained from a human donor in good health (CMV status not recorded). Some clones in this sample may be carry-over from other donors' samples. V is TRBV6-1 and J is TRBJ2-3; 7 bases are shared with TRBD2. CDR3 nucleotide sequence: TGTGCGTGGCGGGAGAGCACAGATACGCAGTATTTT. Translation gives CAWRESTDTQYF.